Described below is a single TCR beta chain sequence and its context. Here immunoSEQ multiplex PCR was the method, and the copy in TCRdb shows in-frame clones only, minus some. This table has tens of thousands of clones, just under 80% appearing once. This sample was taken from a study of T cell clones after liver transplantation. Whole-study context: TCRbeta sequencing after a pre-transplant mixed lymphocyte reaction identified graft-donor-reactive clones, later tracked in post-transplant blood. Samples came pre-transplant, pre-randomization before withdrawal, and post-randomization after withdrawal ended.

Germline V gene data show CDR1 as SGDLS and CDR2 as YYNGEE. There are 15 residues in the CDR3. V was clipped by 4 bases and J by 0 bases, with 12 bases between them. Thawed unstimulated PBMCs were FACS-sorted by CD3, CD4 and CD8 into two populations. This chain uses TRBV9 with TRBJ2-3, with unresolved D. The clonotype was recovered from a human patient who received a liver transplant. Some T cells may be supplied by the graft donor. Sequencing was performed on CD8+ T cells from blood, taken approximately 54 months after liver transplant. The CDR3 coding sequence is TGTGCCAGCAGCCTGAGTGGGCCTAGCACAGATACGCAGTATTTT. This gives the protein CASSLSGPSTDTQYF.